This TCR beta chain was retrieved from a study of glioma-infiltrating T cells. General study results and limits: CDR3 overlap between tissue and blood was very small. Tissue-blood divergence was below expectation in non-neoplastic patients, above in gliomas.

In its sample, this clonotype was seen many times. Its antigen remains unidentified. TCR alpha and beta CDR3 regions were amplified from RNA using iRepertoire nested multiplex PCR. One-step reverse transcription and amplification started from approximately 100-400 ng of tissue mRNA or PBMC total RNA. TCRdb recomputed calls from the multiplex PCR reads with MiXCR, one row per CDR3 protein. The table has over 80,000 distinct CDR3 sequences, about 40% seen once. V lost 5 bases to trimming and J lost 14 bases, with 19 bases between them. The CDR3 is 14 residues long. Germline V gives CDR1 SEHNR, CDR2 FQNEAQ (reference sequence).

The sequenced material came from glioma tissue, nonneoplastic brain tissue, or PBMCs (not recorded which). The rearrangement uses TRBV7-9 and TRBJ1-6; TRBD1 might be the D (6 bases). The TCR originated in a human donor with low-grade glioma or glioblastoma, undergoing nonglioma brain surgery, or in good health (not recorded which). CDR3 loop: CASSGTGSVGTLHF. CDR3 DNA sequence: TGTGCCAGCAGCGGCACAGGGTCCGTCGGAACCCTCCACTTT.